This entry features one T cell receptor (beta chain) sequence. Its cognate antigen is unknown. This sample is drawn from a study of early T cells in non-severe SARS-CoV-2 infection. On the study more broadly: Whole-blood bulk RNA, unsorted, was sequenced, and chains were unpaired.

Whole-study results and caveats: VDJdb matches were skewed toward anti-spike CD8 T cell responses.

The CDR3 covers 19 residues. The germline gives CDR1 SGHAT, CDR2 FQNNGV. V gave up 2 bases and J gave up 3 bases; unmatched junction bases: 17. The protocol attached unique molecular identifiers to individual cDNA molecules. TCRdb processed the 5' RACE reads anew with MiXCR; each CDR3 protein has one entry. Among 40,000 to 55,000 distinct CDR3 sequences listed, under 15% were seen once. The V call is TRBV11-2, the J call TRBJ2-7; 9 bases match TRBD1. This TCR was recovered from an adult who was a healthcare worker with PCR-confirmed SARS-CoV-2 infection or an uninfected control (not recorded which). Sequenced material: whole blood. The CDR3 is CASSLRRVQAGQGNYEQYF. CDR3 DNA: TGTGCCAGCAGCTTACGCCGAGTCCAGGCGGGACAGGGCAACTACGAGCAGTACTTC. The full variable domain, in which reference TRBV11-2 and TRBJ2-7 provide the parts outside the CDR3, is EAGVAQSPRYKIIEKRQSVAFWCNPISGHATLYWYQQILGQGPKLLIQFQNNGVVDDSQLPKDRFSAERLKGVDSTLKIQPAKLEDSAVYLCASSLRRVQAGQGNYEQYFGPGTRLTVT.